The clone carrying this TCR beta chain has just one count. This record comes from a study of blood T cell repertoires in COVID-19. Background on the study: Some COVID-19 samples were acute and others convalescent; all came from the United States, Italy and Spain. The analysed material was cDNA or gDNA that came from T cells, B-cell-depleted T cells, or PBMCs.

Seattle cases were enrolled at active infection and followed longitudinally. The germline V gene has CDR1 MGHRA and CDR2 YSYEKL. V lost 0 bases to trimming and J lost 4 bases, with 10 bases between them. This CDR3 comprises 14 residues. In the original workflow: Reference gene primer amplification yielded estimated nucleated cell counts. This table comes from immunoSEQ multiplex PCR, and its TCRdb copy is limited to in-frame clones, with some not included. V and J calls and clone size follow that table, whereas D and trimming were derived from the DNA. The data contain 150,000 to 200,000 clones, more than 75% of them singletons.

The genes are TRBV4-1 and TRBJ2-7; D not certain. The sequence derives from a woman aged 55-70 years with COVID-19, enrolled during active disease. Material for sequencing was peripheral blood. CDR3 DNA sequence: TGCGCCAGCAGCCAAGATCTAGTTCGTTACGAGCAGTACTTC. It specifies CASSQDLVRYEQYF.